Listed below are T cell receptor beta chains from one sample, sequenced in a study of neoadjuvant anti-PD-1 for oral cavity cancer. Data came from immunoSEQ multiplex PCR; TCRdb stores just in-frame clones and leaves some out. The sample contains some 10,000 clones, 61% of which appear only once. Sequenced material: PBMCs, taken after nivolumab (anti-PD-1) treatment. These receptor sequences come from a person aged 35-79 years with oral cavity squamous cell carcinoma. CDR3s include the opening cysteine and the closing phenylalanine or tryptophan. A D gene is named only where the DNA matches it firmly. Size is stated for part of the rows, as once, few or many counts, or as a class when the clone is expanded.

>TRBV7-2|13|.|.|TRBJ2-1
CASSFLGRPEQFF
TGTGCCAGCAGCTTTCTTGGCCGTCCAGAGCAGTTCTTC
>TRBV2|13|.|.|TRBJ1-2
CASSLGGNYGYTF
TGTGCCAGCAGCCTCGGGGGTAACTATGGCTACACCTTC
>TRBV9|16|.|TRBD1|TRBJ1-1
CASSPSTGKENTEAFF
TGTGCCAGCAGCCCTTCGACAGGGAAGGAAAACACTGAAGCTTTCTTT
>TRBV6-1|13|.|.|TRBJ1-2
CASSEGGSFGYTF
TGTGCCAGCAGTGAAGGAGGGTCCTTTGGCTACACCTTC
>TRBV25-1|15|.|.|TRBJ2-2
CASRAGIADTGELFF
TGTGCCAGCAGAGCAGGGATAGCGGACACCGGGGAGCTGTTTTTT
>TRBV7-8|18|.|.|TRBJ2-6
CASSLGGAVLSGANVLTF
TGTGCCAGCAGCTTAGGCGGGGCGGTGCTCTCTGGGGCCAACGTCCTGACTTTC
>TRBV5-1|15|.|.|TRBJ2-7
CASSAAGTPSYEQYF
TGCGCCAGCAGCGCCGCCGGGACACCTAGCTACGAGCAGTACTTC
>TRBV6-6|16|few|TRBD1|TRBJ1-4
CASSSTGSGTNEKLFF
TGTGCCAGCAGTTCGACAGGGAGTGGGACTAATGAAAAACTGTTTTTT
>TRBV2|13|.|.|TRBJ2-7
CASSSTASYEQYF
TGTGCCAGCAGTTCTACGGCCTCCTACGAGCAGTACTTC
>TRBV29-1|12|.|TRBD1|TRBJ1-1
CSVGTGETEAFF
TGCAGCGTTGGGACAGGGGAAACTGAAGCTTTCTTT
>TRBV6-5|15|.|TRBD1|TRBJ2-7
CASSPTGTGSYEQYF
TGTGCCAGCAGTCCCACCGGGACAGGGTCCTACGAGCAGTACTTC
>TRBV5-1|17|.|.|TRBJ1-4
CASSFGPTGSNNEKLFF
TGCGCCAGCAGCTTTGGCCCTACAGGCTCCAATAATGAAAAACTGTTTTTT
>TRBV7-2|13|.|.|TRBJ2-7
CASSSTRSYEQYF
TGTGCCAGCAGTTCGACACGCTCCTACGAGCAGTACTTC
>TRBV6-6|14|.|.|TRBJ1-1
CASSYSGGPTEAFF
TGTGCCAGCAGTTACTCTGGAGGACCCACTGAAGCTTTCTTT
>TRBV4-2|16|.|.|TRBJ1-3
CASSQEATRSGNTIYF
TGTGCCAGCAGCCAAGAAGCCACCCGCTCTGGAAACACCATATATTTT
>TRBV10-3|13|.|.|TRBJ2-5
CAIKSGTQETQYF
TGTGCCATCAAGAGCGGAACCCAAGAGACCCAGTACTTC
>TRBV7-7|13|.|.|TRBJ2-1
CASSTDRSNEQFF
TGTGCTAGCAGCACCGACAGGAGCAATGAGCAGTTCTTC
>TRBV5-6|14|.|.|TRBJ2-7
CASSLELNLYEQYF
TGTGCCAGCAGCTTGGAATTGAACCTCTACGAGCAGTACTTC
>TRBV19|15|few|.|TRBJ1-2
CASSPPPFQGYGYTF
TGTGCCAGTAGTCCCCCCCCCTTCCAGGGCTATGGCTACACCTTC
>TRBV7-2|16|.|.|TRBJ1-2
CASSMAGGQVGYGYTF
TGTGCCAGCAGCATGGCGGGGGGCCAGGTGGGCTATGGCTACACCTTC
>TRBV7-3|17|few|TRBD1|TRBJ2-3
CASSLSPGQVFGDTQYF
TGTGCCAGCAGCTTATCTCCGGGACAGGTATTCGGAGATACGCAGTATTTT
>TRBV27|15|.|.|TRBJ2-2
CASSLMGRGTGELFF
TGTGCCAGCAGTTTAATGGGGAGAGGAACCGGGGAGCTGTTTTTT
>TRBV6-1|13|.|.|TRBJ2-1
CASHPRSYNEQFF
TGTGCCAGCCATCCTAGATCCTACAATGAGCAGTTCTTC
>TRBV6-5|12|.|TRBD1|TRBJ1-1
CASSSGTVRSFF
TGTGCCAGCAGTTCGGGGACAGTGCGCAGCTTCTTT
>TRBV7-2|15|.|.|TRBJ1-4
CASSFDRSTNEKLFF
TGTGCCAGCAGCTTTGACCGATCAACTAATGAAAAACTGTTTTTT
>TRBV28|14|.|TRBD1|TRBJ1-2
CASLTRGRNYGYTF
TGTGCCAGTCTAACTAGGGGGCGCAACTATGGCTACACCTTC
>TRBV4-1|14|.|.|TRBJ2-5
CASSLITRRETQYF
TGCGCCAGCAGCCTTATTACTCGGAGGGAGACCCAGTACTTC
>TRBV7-8|16|once|.|TRBJ1-1
CASSLRDGSLNTEAFF
TGTGCCAGCAGCCTACGGGACGGGTCCTTAAACACTGAAGCTTTCTTT
>TRBV29-1|12|few|.|TRBJ1-2
CSGSTGIGGYTF
TGCAGCGGATCCACCGGGATCGGCGGCTACACCTTC
>TRBV5-1|18|.|TRBD2|TRBJ2-3
CASSPFSGGTTSTDTQYF
TGCGCCAGCAGCCCCTTTAGCGGGGGAACTACTAGCACAGATACGCAGTATTTT
>TRBV15|14|.|TRBD1|TRBJ2-7
CATSRDQGRDRRYF
TGTGCCACCAGCAGAGATCAGGGCCGGGACAGGAGGTACTTC
>TRBV10-3|16|.|TRBD2|TRBJ2-1
CAISQTSGGPYNEQFF
TGTGCCATCAGCCAGACTAGCGGGGGGCCTTACAATGAGCAGTTCTTC
>TRBV20-1|11|.|.|TRBJ2-7
CSAEDRSEQYF
TGCAGTGCGGAAGACAGGAGCGAGCAGTACTTC
>TRBV28|14|few|.|TRBJ2-2
CASSLAQATGELFF
TGTGCCAGCAGTTTGGCTCAAGCCACCGGGGAGCTGTTTTTT
>TRBV30|16|once|.|TRBJ2-5
CAWSATPPGGQETQYF
TGTGCCTGGAGTGCCACCCCGCCAGGTGGGCAAGAGACCCAGTACTTC
>TRBV7-6|16|.|.|TRBJ1-4
CASSPLPIATNEKLFF
TGTGCCAGCAGCCCTCTCCCAATAGCAACTAATGAAAAACTGTTTTTT
>TRBV5-4|13|.|.|TRBJ2-3
CASSLIPGDTQYF
TGTGCCAGCAGCTTGATCCCGGGAGATACGCAGTATTTT
>TRBV6-5|15|few|.|TRBJ1-1
CASSPWWHSNTEAFF
TGTGCCAGCAGTCCTTGGTGGCACTCGAACACTGAAGCTTTCTTT